The clone carrying this TCR beta chain was picked up many times. This CDR3 spans 15 amino acids. CDR1 is MNHEY, CDR2 SVGAGI, per germline. V shed 8 bases, J shed 5 bases, and the junction held 13 bases outside the gene matches. 9.5 to 10 ml fresh peripheral blood yielded the PBMCs. The data were obtained in a study of T cells in Graves' hyperthyroidism and ophthalmopathy. Amplified regions were TCR beta CDR3 sequences from RNA transcripts. The HTBI primer set was used in a first-round RT-PCR of the TCR CDR3. TCRdb used MiXCR to reprocess the multiplex PCR reads, holding one entry per CDR3 protein. The sample lists 270,000 or so distinct CDR3 sequences; around a quarter were seen once.

The chain uses TRBV6-5 and TRBJ2-5; TRBD1 matches at 8 bases. The clonotype comes from a man aged 35 to 55 with Graves' hyperthyroidism that later progressed to Graves' ophthalmopathy. The sample comprised blood. The CDR3 DNA is TGTGCCAGCGTTGGGACAGGCCATCGAAAGGAGACCCAGTACTTC. This codes for CASVGTGHRKETQYF.